The 16 T cell receptor beta chains listed next were all sequenced from one sample in a study of somatic mutations in cytotoxic T cells in rheumatoid arthritis. Method: immunoSEQ multiplex PCR; TCRdb's copy keeps in-frame clones and lacks some. This repertoire shows 12,000 or so clones, 80% found once; its top ten account for 13% to 15%. Sequenced input: CD8+ T cells sorted from blood. These receptors were obtained from a man in his fifties or sixties in good health.

This clone has a handful of counts. The chain carries TRBV11-3 and TRBJ2-7; D is possibly TRBD2 (6 bases). Germline V gene lookup returns CDR1 SGHNT and CDR2 YENEEA. The CDR3 consists of 16 residues. V lost 4 bases to trimming and J lost 3 bases, with 19 bases between them. The CDR3 spells CASSSRVGTGNYEQYF. Written as DNA, the CDR3 is TGTGCCAGCAGCTCTAGAGTAGGGACTGGGAACTACGAGCAGTACTTC. The full variable domain, with the rest looked up from reference TRBV11-3 and TRBJ2-7, is EAGVVQSPRYKIIEKKQPVAFWCNPISGHNTLYWYLQNLGQGPELLIRYENEEAVDDSQLPKDRFSAERLKGVDSTLKIQPAELGDSAVYLCASSSRVGTGNYEQYFGPGTRLTVT.

The chain employs TRBV5-1 and TRBJ2-1; D may be TRBD2 (5 bases). The CDR3 runs to 11 residues. V was cut by 1 base and J by 12 bases, with 8 bases left in between. Germline V gene lookup returns CDR1 SGHRS and CDR2 YFSETQ. The CDR3: CASSLSGGQFF. The DNA of the CDR3 is TGCGCCAGCAGCTTGAGCGGCGGGCAGTTCTTC.

The gene calls are TRBV5-1 and TRBJ2-2; TRBD2 is a possible D gene (5 bases). CDR3 length equals 15 residues. Germline assignment: CDR1 SGHRS and CDR2 YFSETQ. The germline V and J ends were trimmed by 1 base and 4 bases, with 11 bases remaining between them. The CDR3 DNA follows: TGCGCCAGCAGCTTGAGAGGAGCGGCCACCGGGGAGCTGTTTTTT. It codes for CASSLRGAATGELFF.

The chain couples TRBV1 to TRBJ1-3. TRBV1 is designated a pseudogene. The CDR3 has 19 residues. The CDR3 coding sequence is TGCACCAGCAGCCAAGATAGGAAGGGACGGACCCTCCGGAGAAACACCATATATTTT. This translates into CTSSQDRKGRTLRRNTIYF.

J is TRBJ2-6 and V is TRBV11-3, with D hard to call. The CDR3 has 17 amino acids. Germline CDR1 is SGHNT and CDR2 is YENEEA. V shed 5 bases and J shed 1 base, with 15 bases lying between them. CDR3 nucleotide sequence: TGTGCCAGCAGCGTTAACTATCTGGGTTCTGGGGCCAACGTCCTGACTTTC. Protein: CASSVNYLGSGANVLTF.

The chain links TRBV7-9 to TRBJ1-4; TRBD1 agrees at 10 bases. The CDR3 length is 16 residues. Unmatched junction bases numbered 6, after V lost 2 bases and J lost 6 bases. CDR1 is SEHNR and CDR2 is FQNEAQ in the germline V gene (reference sequence). The CDR3 DNA reads TGTGCCAGCAGCTTAATTATCGGGACAGGGGATGAAAAACTGTTTTTT. Its translation: CASSLIIGTGDEKLFF.

A note on this clone: The sample holds other DNA sequences that translate to the same CDR3. The chain employs TRBV7-9 and TRBJ2-1; no firm D call. This CDR3 region has 13 residues. The V gene's germline CDR1 is SEHNR and CDR2 FQNEAQ (reference sequence). V shed 5 bases and J shed 6 bases, with 11 bases lying between them. This chain's CDR3 is CASSQAGSNEQFF. CDR3 DNA sequence: TGTGCCAGCAGCCAGGCTGGCAGCAATGAGCAGTTCTTC.

This chain links TRBV11-2 with TRBJ2-7, with TRBD2 matching over 10 bases. The germline CDR1 and CDR2 sequences are SGHAT and FQNNGV. V was pared by 5 bases and J by 7 bases, with 20 bases of the junction left unmatched. The CDR3 sequence is 18 residues long. The DNA of the CDR3 is TGTGCCAGCAGCCCCGAAAGCGGGAGGGCCGCCGGGCGATTGGAGCAGTACTTC. As protein: CASSPESGRAAGRLEQYF.

The chain links TRBV12-5 to TRBJ2-2; TRBD1 aligns across 9 bases. The CDR3 spans 15 residues. V was pared by 6 bases and J by 5 bases, with 7 bases of the junction left unmatched. CDR1 and CDR2 (germline): LGHNT, FRNRAP. CDR3 sequence: CASGPGQGGTGELFF. CDR3 in DNA: TGTGCTAGTGGCCCGGGACAGGGTGGAACCGGGGAGCTGTTTTTT. The complete variable domain, with remaining parts taken from reference TRBV12-5 and TRBJ2-2, reads DARVTQTPRHKVTEMGQEVTMRCQPILGHNTVFWYRQTMMQGLELLAYFRNRAPLDDSGMPKDRFSAEMPDATLATLKIQPSEPRDSAVYFCASGPGQGGTGELFFGEGSRLTVL.

The chain is built from TRBV5-1 and TRBJ2-7; D remains ambiguous. This CDR3 is built from 14 residues. The V gene lost 2 bases and the J gene lost 5 bases, with 14 bases spanning the gap. Germline V gene sequence: CDR1 SGHRS, CDR2 YFSETQ. CDR3 coding DNA: TGCGCCAGCAGCTTTAACAAACCTAGAAACGAGCAGTACTTC. Translation: CASSFNKPRNEQYF.

This chain links TRBV30 with TRBJ2-3, with 8 bases fitting TRBD2. The germline V gene has CDR1 GTSNPN and CDR2 SVGIG (reference sequence). The CDR3 has 13 amino acids. J lost 2 bases, V lost 8 bases, and 6 bases had no gene match. The CDR3 coding sequence is TGTGCCGGTAGCGGGGTTTTCACAGATACGCAGTATTTT. It is translated as CAGSGVFTDTQYF.

The gene calls are TRBV5-1 and TRBJ2-1; 11 bases are shared with TRBD1. The CDR3 runs 15 residues. Per the germline V gene, CDR1 is SGHRS and CDR2 is YFSETQ. V shed 2 bases and J 8 bases; nucleotides not matched to a gene: 6. DNA of the CDR3: TGCGCCAGCAGCTTTCCGGGACAGGGGGTTGATGAGCAGTTCTTC. Its protein product is CASSFPGQGVDEQFF.

This chain uses TRBV5-8 with TRBJ1-1; D gene unclear. The CDR3 length is 14 residues. Trimming shortened V by 2 bases and J by 6 bases, and 14 bases separated the two germline ends. Germline lookup yields CDR1 SGHTS and CDR2 YDEGEE. The CDR3 DNA reads TGTGCCAGCAGCTTAAGGAACCCTAGCGCTGAAGCTTTCTTT. It specifies CASSLRNPSAEAFF.

This chain connects TRBV7-9 to TRBJ1-1; D ambiguous. The CDR3 length is 10 residues. Germline assignment: CDR1 SEHNR and CDR2 FQNEAQ (reference sequence). Trimming stripped 5 bases from V and 6 bases from J, with 4 bases between. The CDR3 coding sequence is TGTGCCAGCAGCCCCCCTGAAGCTTTCTTT. Protein sequence: CASSPPEAFF.

The chain has TRBV28 and TRBJ1-2, with D hard to call. Germline CDR1 and CDR2: MDHEN and SYDVKM. The CDR3 is 13 residues long. V lost 3 bases, J lost 4 bases, and 9 bases lay in between. For the CDR3, the DNA is TGTGCCAGCAGTTTGGCCATTTTCTATGGCTACACCTTC. Its protein is CASSLAIFYGYTF.

Concerning this clone: Other DNA variants within this sample encode the same CDR3. The chain uses TRBV6-5 and TRBJ2-4; TRBD2 might be the D (7 bases). Germline values: CDR1 MNHEY, CDR2 SVGAGI. The CDR3 loop spans 14 amino acids. V lost 4 bases to trimming and J lost 6 bases, with 13 bases between them. CDR3 bases: TGTGCCAGCAGTTTGGTGGGAGGGGGAAACATTCAGTACTTC. Protein: CASSLVGGGNIQYF.